The 27 T cell receptor beta chains given below trace back to one sample, sequenced in a study of T cell responses to AZD1222 COVID-19 vaccine. The repertoire was sequenced with immunoSEQ multiplex PCR; TCRdb's copy has only in-frame clones and lacks some. Of about 56,000 clones listed, less than 90% are singletons. The sample consisted of peripheral blood, taken 28 days after the second AZD1222 dose. The receptors were sampled from an adult who received the AZD1222 COVID-19 vaccine.

This chain uses TRBV29-1 with TRBJ1-2, with D perhaps matching TRBD1 (6 bases). The CDR3 contains 12 residues. Trimming removed 7 bases at V and 8 bases at J, with 17 bases between. Germline V gene sequence: CDR1 SQVTM, CDR2 ANQGSEA. As DNA, the CDR3 is TGCAGCGGGGGGCTAGGACGGACGGGCTACACCTTC. Encoded protein: CSGGLGRTGYTF.

This chain joins TRBV28 and TRBJ1-2; D possibly corresponds to TRBD1 (6 bases). Germline V lookup: CDR1 MDHEN, CDR2 SYDVKM. This CDR3 is built from 14 residues. V was cut by 0 bases and J by 4 bases, with 9 bases left in between. Here the CDR3 DNA reads TGTGCCAGCAGTTTATGGTCAGGGGTCTATGGCTACACCTTC. As protein: CASSLWSGVYGYTF.

The chain recombines TRBV10-3 with TRBJ2-6; D may correspond to TRBD1 or TRBD2 (5 bases each). Trimming removed 4 bases at V and 0 bases at J, with 16 bases between. CDR1 and CDR2 (germline): ENHRY, SYGVKD. The CDR3 is 18 residues long. The CDR3 bases are TGTGCCATCAGTGTATCGGCCGATGGGACCTCTGGGGCCAACGTCCTGACTTTC. This sequence encodes CAISVSADGTSGANVLTF.

The genes are TRBV6-5 and TRBJ2-7; 8 bases align to TRBD1. In germline, CDR1 is MNHEY, CDR2 SVGAGI. V lost 9 bases and J lost 3; bases outside the gene matches: 10. This CDR3 contains 14 residues. Here the CDR3 reads CARSSGTGYYEQYF. The CDR3 region has the DNA TGTGCCAGATCTTCCGGGACAGGATACTACGAGCAGTACTTC.

V and J are TRBV30 and TRBJ1-2, with 7 bases aligning to TRBD1. The germline V gene encodes CDR1 GTSNPN and CDR2 SVGIG (reference sequence). The CDR3 runs to 12 residues. V was pared by 8 bases and J by 2 bases, with 5 bases of the junction left unmatched. The CDR3 nucleotides are TGTGCCCGGGACAGTAGGAACTATGGCTACACCTTC. This translates into CARDSRNYGYTF. Based on the CDR3 plus reference TRBV30 and TRBJ1-2, the full variable domain is SQTIHQWPATLVQPVGSPLSLECTVEGTSNPNLYWYRQAAGRGLQLLFYSVGIGQISSEVPQNLSASRPQDRQFILSSKKLLLSDSGFYLCARDSRNYGYTFGSGTRLTVV.

The V call is TRBV5-1, the J call TRBJ2-1; 9 nucleotides line up with TRBD2. The CDR3 contains 15 residues. Germline assignment: CDR1 SGHRS and CDR2 YFSETQ. V dropped 4 bases and J dropped 9; count of bases not matched to a gene: 11. The CDR3 region is CASSRLAGMWGEQFF. CDR3 coding DNA: TGCGCCAGCAGCCGGCTAGCGGGGATGTGGGGTGAGCAGTTCTTC.

This clone was detected only a few times. The chain combines TRBV3-1 (or the pseudogene TRBV3-2) with TRBJ2-5; unclear D gene. CDR1 and CDR2 (germline): LGHDT, YNNKEL (reference sequence). The CDR3 has 16 residues. With 1 base removed from V and 2 bases from J, the gap between germline ends came to 14 bases. The CDR3: CASSQGTQPLQETQYF. The CDR3 nucleotides are TGTGCCAGCAGCCAAGGTACACAGCCGTTACAAGAGACCCAGTACTTC.

This clone appeared a few times. The chain combines TRBV28 with TRBJ2-7, with TRBD1 matching over 7 bases. Germline values: CDR1 MDHEN, CDR2 SYDVKM. The CDR3 length is 15 residues. V shed 8 bases, J shed 0 bases, and the junction held 10 bases outside the gene matches. CDR3 DNA: TGTGCCAGCGGGCTGGGGACAGCCACCTCCTACGAGCAGTACTTC. Translation: CASGLGTATSYEQYF.

The chain is built from TRBV7-2 and TRBJ1-2, with TRBD1 matching 10 bases. V lost 11 bases and J lost 6; bases outside the gene matches: 15. Germline lookup yields CDR1 SGHTA and CDR2 FQGNSA. The CDR3 loop spans 15 amino acids. CDR3 nucleotides: TGTGCCTCTCAGCTTGTATCGGGACAGGGGAATGGCTACACCTTC. This translates into CASQLVSGQGNGYTF.

This chain uses TRBV7-9 with TRBJ2-2, with 7 bases aligning to TRBD2. The germline V gene has CDR1 SEHNR and CDR2 FQNEAQ (reference sequence). Trimming cost V 7 bases and J 6 bases; bases outside gene matches: 11. The CDR3 has 15 amino acids. The CDR3 is CASTTRGGSSGELFF. The CDR3 bases are TGTGCCAGCACCACCCGCGGGGGTTCGTCCGGGGAGCTGTTTTTT.

The chain has TRBV2 and TRBJ2-7; D is ambiguous. CDR3 size: 11 residues. The germline CDR1 and CDR2 sequences are SNHLY and FYNNEI. V lost 2 bases and J 2 bases, leaving 1 base between the germline ends. This CDR3 is CASSETYEQYF. The CDR3 nucleotides read TGTGCCAGCAGTGAAACCTACGAGCAGTACTTC.

The rearrangement uses TRBV6-5 and TRBJ1-5; D call uncertain. This CDR3 spans 14 amino acids. Germline CDR1 is MNHEY and CDR2 is SVGAGI. V was trimmed by 6 bases and J by 0 bases, leaving 9 bases between them. The CDR3 region has the DNA TGTGCCAGCAGCTACGGATATAGCAATCAGCCCCAGCATTTT. This encodes CASSYGYSNQPQHF.

This clone has only a few counts. The chain joins TRBV5-1 to TRBJ2-7; possible D gene TRBD2, 5 bases. V was clipped by 3 bases and J by 7 bases, with 14 bases between them. This CDR3 has 13 amino acids. Germline V gives CDR1 SGHRS, CDR2 YFSETQ. The CDR3 reads CASSYSQPGEQYF. For the CDR3, the DNA is TGCGCCAGCAGCTACTCCCAACCGGGGGAGCAGTACTTC.

This chain links TRBV4-2 with TRBJ1-1, with D hard to call. Trimming shortened V by 3 bases and J by 1 base, and 12 bases separated the two germline ends. The CDR3 runs 15 residues. The germline CDR1 and CDR2 sequences are LGHNA and YNFKEQ. In DNA form, the CDR3 reads TGTGCCAGCAGCCAGCTAGACAACGCGAACACTGAAGCTTTCTTT. Protein: CASSQLDNANTEAFF.

V and J are TRBV11-1 and TRBJ2-3, with D maybe TRBD1 (5 bases). V lost 3 bases and J 1 base, leaving 14 bases between the germline ends. The CDR3 extends over 16 amino acids. The V gene's germline CDR1 is SGHAT and CDR2 FQDESV (reference sequence). This CDR3 is CASSFGLRGRTDTQYF. CDR3 bases: TGTGCCAGCAGCTTCGGTTTAAGGGGCCGCACAGATACGCAGTATTTT.

The rearrangement joins TRBV19 to TRBJ1-2; D is uncertain. In germline, CDR1 is LNHDA, CDR2 SQIVND (reference sequence). V lost 7 bases and J 2 bases, leaving 14 bases between the germline ends. This CDR3 has 14 amino acids. The CDR3: CASISRQGNYGYTF. CDR3 DNA: TGTGCCAGTATTTCAAGACAAGGGAACTATGGCTACACCTTC.

There are a few counts of this clone. The chain employs TRBV19 and TRBJ1-1; TRBD1 aligns across 7 bases. Per germline, CDR1 LNHDA and CDR2 SQIVND (reference sequence). This CDR3 region has 15 residues. V shed 5 bases and J 9 bases; nucleotides not matched to a gene: 15. The CDR3, as DNA: TGTGCCAGTAGTCCCGAGACAGGGTCGGTTGGTAAAGCTTTCTTT. The encoded protein is CASSPETGSVGKAFF.

This chain uses TRBV18 with TRBJ1-1; possibly TRBD1 for D (6 bases). The CDR3 covers 15 residues. V lost 2 bases, J lost 1 base, and 11 bases lay in between. Germline V lookup: CDR1 KGHSH, CDR2 LQKENI. DNA of the CDR3: TGTGCCAGCTCACCATCCCAAGGGGGGAACACTGAAGCTTTCTTT. The encoded protein is CASSPSQGGNTEAFF.

This chain uses TRBV5-1 with TRBJ2-4; a weak D match, TRBD2 (7 bases). Trimming left V 4 bases short and J 1 base short, with 27 bases between. This CDR3 is 20 amino acids long. Germline CDR1 SGHRS, CDR2 YFSETQ. The CDR3 bases are TGCGCCAGCAGCCTGCTCGGCGGGGGCGCCCCTATCCTGGCCAAAAACATTCAGTACTTC. Residues: CASSLLGGGAPILAKNIQYF.

The rearrangement joins TRBV5-1 to TRBJ1-1, with D uncertain. Germline CDR1 and CDR2: SGHRS and YFSETQ. V was shortened by 2 bases and J by 2 bases, with 10 bases between the two germline ends. There are 14 residues in the CDR3. The DNA of the CDR3 is TGCGCCAGCAGCTTAAACGGCTTTAACACTGAAGCTTTCTTT. It specifies CASSLNGFNTEAFF.

The CDR3 DNA is TGTGCCAGCAGTTATACGGCCGAGAATAATTCACCCCTCCACTTT. It encodes CASSYTAENNSPLHF. V and J are TRBV6-5 and TRBJ1-6; the D is unclear. The germline V gene has CDR1 MNHEY and CDR2 SVGAGI. V was cut by 3 bases and J by 5 bases, with 11 bases left in between. This CDR3 contains 15 residues.

The chain couples TRBV7-9 to TRBJ2-1; D gene uncertain. Trimming pared 2 bases from V and 5 bases from J, leaving 7 bases between. Germline CDR1 SEHNR, CDR2 FQNEAQ (reference sequence). This CDR3 region has 13 residues. The CDR3 reads CASSLLRNNEQFF. CDR3 DNA sequence: TGTGCCAGCAGCTTACTTAGAAACAATGAGCAGTTCTTC.

The CDR3 DNA sequence: TGCAGCTGCCGAGGGGTAACTGAAGCTTTCTTT. Translated: CSCRGVTEAFF. The chain recombines TRBV20-1 with TRBJ1-1, with D possibly TRBD1 on 5 matching bases. The CDR3 spans 11 residues. Germline values: CDR1 DFQATT, CDR2 SNEGSKA (reference sequence).

The chain links TRBV19 to TRBJ1-5; TRBD1 is a possible D gene (6 bases). V was trimmed by 5 bases and J by 5 bases, leaving 16 bases between them. Germline assignment: CDR1 LNHDA and CDR2 SQIVND (reference sequence). The CDR3 is 15 residues long. The CDR3 protein is CASSGTVDSYQPQHF. CDR3 bases: TGTGCCAGTAGTGGGACGGTGGACAGTTATCAGCCCCAGCATTTT. The whole variable domain, remainder taken from reference TRBV19 and TRBJ1-5, is DGGITQSPKYLFRKEGQNVTLSCEQNLNHDAMYWYRQDPGQGLRLIYYSQIVNDFQKGDIAEGYSVSREKKESFPLTVTSAQKNPTAFYLCASSGTVDSYQPQHFGDGTRLSIL.

The CDR3 DNA sequence: TGTGCCAGCACCAGGCGGGCGGGCCGGAACACTGAAGCTTTCTTT. This translates into CASTRRAGRNTEAFF. V gene TRBV6-5 combines with J gene TRBJ1-1; D gene unclear. CDR3 length equals 15 residues. Trimming stripped 7 bases from V and 1 base from J, with 16 bases between. Germline V gene sequence: CDR1 MNHEY, CDR2 SVGAGI.

The chain recombines TRBV28 with TRBJ1-3, with a tentative D call TRBD1 (6 bases). V was pared by 3 bases and J by 3 bases, with 15 bases between. Germline V gene lookup returns CDR1 MDHEN and CDR2 SYDVKM. The CDR3 loop spans 16 amino acids. The CDR3 loop is CASSLGRGVGGNTIYF. CDR3 in DNA: TGTGCCAGCAGTTTGGGCAGGGGCGTCGGTGGAAACACCATATATTTT.

The V and J genes are TRBV5-1 and TRBJ2-1; maybe TRBD2 (5 bases). The V end was cut by 0 bases, the J end by 1 base, with 8 bases between. CDR3 length: 15 amino acids. Looked up from germline, CDR1 is SGHRS and CDR2 is YFSETQ. This chain's CDR3 is CASSLAPGSYNEQFF. As DNA, the CDR3 is TGCGCCAGCAGCTTGGCCCCGGGGTCCTACAATGAGCAGTTCTTC.